This T cell receptor beta chain comes out of a study of neurological immune-mediated disorders. Study outcomes and limitations: Private repertoires in all groups were suggested by the finding that expanded clones across subjects shared no CDR3 amino acid sequences.

Sample time point: longitudinal time-point 1 (baseline). The unsorted libraries were prepared from 2 million PBMCs (stored at -80 C). This clonotype was counted at least ten times. Its antigen is still unknown. With 10-nucleotide random UMIs included, cDNA was synthesized by 5'RACE. A single record per CDR3 protein comes from TCRdb applying MiXCR to the 5' RACE reads. There are about 57,000 distinct CDR3 sequences in the sample; 9.5% to 12% occur only once, and 5% to 8.5% lies in the top ten. The CDR3 spans 19 residues. Trimming removed 5 bases from V and 2 bases from J, with 26 bases in between. Germline V gene sequence: CDR1 SEHNR, CDR2 FQNEAQ (reference sequence).

This clonotype was obtained from a male donor with HTLV-1-associated myelopathy (HAM/TSP). The chain couples TRBV7-9 to TRBJ2-3; D remains unclear. The sample taken for sequencing was PBMCs. CDR3 residues: CASSPGSIRRSRHTDTQYF. The CDR3 DNA sequence: TGTGCCAGCAGCCCAGGATCGATTCGCAGGAGTCGTCACACAGATACGCAGTATTTT.